Shown below are 21 T cell receptor beta chains from a single sample sequenced in a study of early stage breast cancer tumors. Assay used: immunoSEQ multiplex PCR; TCRdb lists only in-frame clones, some missing. The table has tens of thousands of clones, 72% seen once. Material for sequencing was blood. The receptors were gathered from a person aged 50-59 years with breast cancer.

The V and J genes are TRBV18 and TRBJ2-1; D remains unclear. The CDR3 spans 15 residues. V lost 0 bases and J 7 bases, leaving 13 bases between the germline ends. The V gene's germline CDR1 is KGHSH and CDR2 LQKENI. DNA of the CDR3: TGTGCCAGCTCACCACCGGTCAGTTCCATTAATGAGCAGTTCTTC. This translates into CASSPPVSSINEQFF.

This clone was counted only a few times. The chain carries TRBV7-9 and TRBJ1-2; D is unresolved. V lost 2 bases, J lost 10 bases, and 11 bases lay in between. From germline, CDR1 is SEHNR and CDR2 FQNEAQ (reference sequence). The CDR3 length is 12 residues. CDR3 protein: CASSLTPGDYTF. The DNA of the CDR3 is TGTGCCAGCAGCTTAACCCCGGGAGACTACACCTTC.

The chain combines TRBV5-1 with TRBJ2-1, with no clear D. Trimming took off 0 bases at V and 1 base at J, with 8 bases between the two ends. CDR3 size: 15 residues. Germline values: CDR1 SGHRS, CDR2 YFSETQ. CDR3 coding DNA: TGCGCCAGCAGCTTGGACGTCGGATCCTACAATGAGCAGTTCTTC. Protein product: CASSLDVGSYNEQFF.

This chain links TRBV7-2 with TRBJ2-3; possible D gene TRBD1, 5 bases. The length of the CDR3 is 14 residues. Germline CDR1 is SGHTA and CDR2 is FQGNSA. The ends were cut back, 5 bases at V and 2 bases at J, with 11 bases in the middle. CDR3 loop: CASSQGYYTDTQYF. The CDR3, as DNA: TGTGCCAGCAGCCAGGGATATTACACAGATACGCAGTATTTT.

The chain carries TRBV6-6 and TRBJ2-7; 8 bases are a match to TRBD1. The length of the CDR3 is 12 residues. Germline V lookup: CDR1 MNHNY, CDR2 SVGAGI (reference sequence). V lost 6 bases, J lost 2 bases, and 0 bases stayed unmatched. The CDR3 region is CASRQGAYEQYF. CDR3 coding DNA: TGTGCCAGCAGACAGGGGGCCTACGAGCAGTACTTC.

This clone was detected once. CDR3 bases: TGTGCCAGCTCACCCCTACAGGAAGACAATTCACCCCTCCACTTT. Its translation: CASSPLQEDNSPLHF. The genes are TRBV18 and TRBJ1-6; possible D gene TRBD1, 5 bases. V was clipped by 3 bases and J by 7 bases, with 13 bases between them. Germline V lookup: CDR1 KGHSH, CDR2 LQKENI. The CDR3 runs to 15 residues.

The J gene is TRBJ1-1, the V gene TRBV7-6; D is unresolved. The CDR3 covers 13 residues. V was pared by 1 base and J by 1 base, with 4 bases between. In germline, CDR1 is SGHVS, CDR2 FNYEAQ. CDR3 amino acids: CASSLDRNTEAFF. CDR3 DNA: TGTGCCAGCAGCTTAGACAGGAACACTGAAGCTTTCTTT.

The genes are TRBV19 and TRBJ2-3; TRBD2 matches at 14 bases. From germline, CDR1 is LNHDA and CDR2 SQIVND (reference sequence). J lost 5 bases, V lost 6 bases, and 4 bases had no gene match. The CDR3 covers 15 residues. The CDR3 nucleotides read TGTGCCAGTAGGGCCGGACTAGCGGGGGGAGATACGCAGTATTTT. This encodes CASRAGLAGGDTQYF.

V usage is TRBV4-2 and J usage is TRBJ2-7, with TRBD2 identical over 8 bases. Germline CDR1 reads LGHNA; CDR2 reads YNFKEQ. V trimming: 1 base; J trimming: 5 bases; junction bases outside the gene matches: 7. CDR3 length: 15 residues. The CDR3 loop reads CASSQALAERNEQYF. The CDR3 DNA reads as TGTGCCAGCAGCCAAGCACTAGCGGAACGGAACGAGCAGTACTTC.

The J gene is TRBJ2-3, the V gene TRBV5-1; TRBD2 matches 8 bases. Germline loops: CDR1 SGHRS, CDR2 YFSETQ. The CDR3 spans 17 residues. The V and J ends lost 0 bases and 0 bases, in that order; junction bases with no gene match: 6. CDR3: CASSLEALAGSTDTQYF. DNA for the CDR3: TGCGCCAGCAGCTTGGAGGCGCTAGCGGGTAGCACAGATACGCAGTATTTT.

The J gene is TRBJ1-5, the V gene TRBV30; possibly TRBD1 for D (5 bases). CDR1 GTSNPN and CDR2 SVGIG come from the germline V gene (reference sequence). V dropped 0 bases and J dropped 6 bases, with 12 bases sitting between them. This CDR3 has 14 residues. CDR3 in amino acids: CAWSVSTGRQPQHF. DNA of the CDR3: TGTGCCTGGAGTGTATCAACAGGCCGTCAGCCCCAGCATTTT.

The V gene is TRBV7-3, the J gene TRBJ2-7; TRBD1 matches 10 bases. Germline CDR1 reads SGHTA; CDR2 reads FQGTGA. CDR3 size: 16 residues. V shed 8 bases and J 2 bases; nucleotides not matched to a gene: 12. In DNA form, the CDR3 reads TGTGCCAGCTCCGCGGAGGGGACAGGGGTCACCTACGAGCAGTACTTC. Amino acids: CASSAEGTGVTYEQYF.

The chain recombines TRBV9 with TRBJ2-5, with 8 positions matching TRBD2. CDR1 and CDR2 (germline): SGDLS, YYNGEE. This CDR3 comprises 14 residues. V shed 2 bases and J 4 bases; nucleotides not matched to a gene: 4. The CDR3: CASSVGTSRETQYF. The DNA for the CDR3 is TGTGCCAGCAGCGTGGGGACTAGTAGAGAGACCCAGTACTTC.

The chain carries TRBV30 and TRBJ1-1, with unresolved D. The CDR3 is made up of 12 amino acids. Per the germline V gene, CDR1 is GTSNPN and CDR2 is SVGIG (reference sequence). V gave up 5 bases and J gave up 11 bases, with 18 bases separating them. The CDR3 coding sequence is TGTGCCTGGGGAACCTGGACGTCCCAGGCTTTCTTT. Translated: CAWGTWTSQAFF.

This chain joins TRBV4-2 and TRBJ1-1; 8 bases are shared with TRBD1. Trimming took 4 bases from V and 1 from J; bases not matched to a gene: 11. Germline V gene sequence: CDR1 LGHNA, CDR2 YNFKEQ. The CDR3 is 17 residues long. The CDR3 is CASSLHNLGQGNTEAFF. Written as DNA, the CDR3 is TGTGCCAGCAGCCTACATAACCTAGGACAGGGGAACACTGAAGCTTTCTTT.

The V gene is TRBV7-3, the J gene TRBJ1-1, with D tentatively TRBD1 (6 bases). CDR3 length: 18 residues. V was clipped by 0 bases and J by 0 bases, with 17 bases between them. Germline V gives CDR1 SGHTA, CDR2 FQGTGA. The CDR3 is CASSLTETGLPMNTEAFF. CDR3 sequence (DNA): TGTGCCAGCAGCTTAACCGAGACAGGCCTACCTATGAACACTGAAGCTTTCTTT. Drawing the rest from reference TRBV7-3 and TRBJ1-1, the complete variable domain is GAGVSQTPSNKVTEKGKYVELRCDPISGHTALYWYRQSLGQGPEFLIYFQGTGAADDSGLPNDRFFAVRPEGSVSTLKIQRTERGDSAVYLCASSLTETGLPMNTEAFFGQGTRLTVV.

This chain joins TRBV7-3 and TRBJ1-2, with D possibly matching TRBD1 (6 bases). CDR3 size: 13 residues. Germline V gives CDR1 SGHTA, CDR2 FQGTGA. Trimming shortened V by 2 bases and J by 8 bases, and 12 bases separated the two germline ends. The CDR3 DNA reads TGTGCCAGCAGCTTATTGGCAGGGGAAGGCTACACCTTC. It yields the protein CASSLLAGEGYTF.

This clone has a count of ten or more. CDR3 in amino acids: CASSRDQGKGQPQHF. For the CDR3, the DNA is TGTGCCAGCAGCCGGGATCAGGGGAAGGGTCAGCCCCAGCATTTT. The chain links TRBV7-9 to TRBJ1-5; weak D call: TRBD1 (6 bases). Germline V gene data show CDR1 as SEHNR and CDR2 as FQNEAQ (reference sequence). With 5 bases removed from V and 6 bases from J, the gap between germline ends came to 17 bases. The CDR3 length is 15 residues.

Note on this clone: Because the CDR3's place on the DNA is in doubt, the DNA is left out and the CDR3 is given as listed by TCRdb. The chain joins TRBV29-1 to TRBJ1-1. From its first to its last residue, the CDR3 has 13 amino acids. Germline V lookup: CDR1 SQVTM, CDR2 ANQGSEA. The CDR3 sequence: CSVALFFGTEAFF.

This chain connects TRBV6-5 to TRBJ1-2; D gene unclear. The germline CDR1 and CDR2 sequences are MNHEY and SVGAGI. V lost 2 bases to trimming and J lost 8 bases, with 21 bases between them. The length of the CDR3 is 16 residues. CDR3 nucleotide sequence: TGTGCCAGCAGTTACGCCTACGGATATCAGACTCGAGGCTACACCTTC. The encoded protein is CASSYAYGYQTRGYTF.

The chain uses TRBV5-1 and TRBJ2-3, with D possibly being TRBD2 (5 bases). The V end was cut by 1 base, the J end by 4 bases, with 7 bases between. CDR1 and CDR2 (germline): SGHRS, YFSETQ. This CDR3 spans 13 amino acids. CDR3 DNA sequence: TGCGCCAGCAGCTTGCGAGCGGCAGATACGCAGTATTTT. Translated: CASSLRAADTQYF.